The clone carrying this TCR beta chain was counted only a few times. This record comes from a study of shared clonotypes between healthy human individuals. A split of CD4+ cells into CD45RA+ naive and CD45RA-negative memory subsets was performed. CDR3 length: 16 amino acids. The J segment lost 3 bases and the V segment lost 2 bases, leaving 6 bases of the junction unmatched. In germline, CDR1 is MNHEY, CDR2 SVGAGI. The study ran the assay at deep level. Method: immunoSEQ multiplex PCR; TCRdb's copy keeps in-frame clones and lacks some. The table includes some 360,000 clones, around 70% detected once. This chain links TRBV6-5 with TRBJ1-4; 7 bases line up with TRBD1. Sequencing was carried out using memory CD4+ T cells sorted from blood. The subset was: CD45RA-negative fraction. The TCR comes from a man aged 30 to 45 in good health. CDR3 in DNA: TGTGCCAGCAGTTACAAGGGGGCTGTGGCTAATGAAAAACTGTTTTTT. Translation: CASSYKGAVANEKLFF.